The rows below give T cell receptor beta chains drawn from one sample of a study of OX40 agonist ivuxolimab in advanced cancers. The assay was immunoSEQ multiplex PCR, and TCRdb's table has in-frame clones only and misses some. Found here are approximately 90,000 clones, around 88% of them singletons; the top ten hold roughly 1.5%. The source material was CD4+ or CD8+ T cells sorted from blood, sampled in a trial of the OX40 agonist ivuxolimab. These receptors were taken from an adult with an advanced solid tumor such as melanoma, head and neck, liver or kidney cancer. CDR3s include the opening cysteine and the closing phenylalanine or tryptophan. A D gene is named only where the DNA matches it firmly. The size entry is marked missing in some rows and otherwise reads once, few, many or a size class.

>TRBJ2-1|TRBD1|TRBV19|16|NA
TGTGCCAGTAGTATTTCTGAGGGGGCTCAAGGCAATGAGCAGTTCTTC
CASSISEGAQGNEQFF
>TRBJ2-5|TRBD2|TRBV7-3|17|once
TGTGCCAGCAGCCCCCACGGGACTAGCGCGGGACAAGAGACCCAGTACTTC
CASSPHGTSAGQETQYF
>TRBJ2-7|NA|TRBV7-2|14|once
TGTGCCAGCACCCAAGGGACGGAGCGCTACGAGCAGTACTTC
CASTQGTERYEQYF
>TRBJ2-7|NA|TRBV4-1|15|NA
TGCGCCAGCAGCCTCATTGACAGGAGGGAGTACGAGCAGTACTTC
CASSLIDRREYEQYF
>TRBJ2-6|NA|TRBV5-1|16|NA
TGCGCCAGCAGCTTGCGGGGAGGCTCTGGGGCCAACGTCCTGACTTTC
CASSLRGGSGANVLTF
>TRBJ2-7|NA|TRBV27|13|few
TGTGCCAGCTCATTAGGGGCGTACTACGAGCAGTACTTC
CASSLGAYYEQYF
>TRBJ2-3|NA|TRBV5-6|11|NA
TGTGCCAGCAGCCGGATAGATACGCAGTATTTT
CASSRIDTQYF
>TRBJ2-5|NA|TRBV7-3|13|NA
TGTGCCAGCAGCTTACACGTCCGGGAGACCCAGTACTTC
CASSLHVRETQYF
>TRBJ2-1|TRBD2|TRBV5-1|15|NA
TGCGCCAGCAGCTTGGCGTTAGCGGGCCACAATGAGCAGTTCTTC
CASSLALAGHNEQFF
>TRBJ2-2|TRBD1|TRBV5-1|15|NA
TGCGCCAGCAGCACCGGGACAGGGTGGTCCGGGGAGCTGTTTTTT
CASSTGTGWSGELFF
>TRBJ1-3|NA|TRBV11-2|16|NA
TGTGCCAGCAGCTCCCACGGGCAGGGGTATGGAAACACCATATATTTT
CASSSHGQGYGNTIYF
>TRBJ2-3|NA|TRBV18|12|NA
TGTGCCAGCTCACCGAACGAGGATACGCAGTATTTT
CASSPNEDTQYF
>TRBJ1-5|TRBD1|TRBV2|14|NA
TGTGCCAGCAGTGGGCAGGGGGGTAATCAGCCCCAGCATTTT
CASSGQGGNQPQHF
>TRBJ2-5|NA|TRBV5-6|12|NA
TGTGCCAGCAGCTGGAGCCAAGAGACCCAGTACTTC
CASSWSQETQYF
>TRBJ2-2|NA|TRBV28|15|NA
TGTGCCAGCAGTTATCCGGGGGCGAGAGCCGGGGAGCTGTTTTTT
CASSYPGARAGELFF
>TRBJ1-5|NA|TRBV11-1|13|NA
TGTGCCAGCAGCTTAGTAGATAATCAGCCCCAGCATTTT
CASSLVDNQPQHF
>TRBJ2-7|NA|TRBV5-1|14|NA
TGCGCCAGCAGCTTGCGCCTGCAGTCAGGCGAGCAGTACTTC
CASSLRLQSGEQYF
>TRBJ1-2|NA|TRBV4-1|14|few
TGCGCCAGCAGCCAAGAGGCATCCAACTATGGCTACACCTTC
CASSQEASNYGYTF
>TRBJ2-1|NA|TRBV7-9|12|NA
TGTGCCAGCAGCTTAAGTCTCACTGAGCAGTTCTTC
CASSLSLTEQFF
>TRBJ1-5|NA|TRBV9|15|NA
TGTGCCAGCAGCGTAACTGGGGATGGCAATCAGCCCCAGCATTTT
CASSVTGDGNQPQHF